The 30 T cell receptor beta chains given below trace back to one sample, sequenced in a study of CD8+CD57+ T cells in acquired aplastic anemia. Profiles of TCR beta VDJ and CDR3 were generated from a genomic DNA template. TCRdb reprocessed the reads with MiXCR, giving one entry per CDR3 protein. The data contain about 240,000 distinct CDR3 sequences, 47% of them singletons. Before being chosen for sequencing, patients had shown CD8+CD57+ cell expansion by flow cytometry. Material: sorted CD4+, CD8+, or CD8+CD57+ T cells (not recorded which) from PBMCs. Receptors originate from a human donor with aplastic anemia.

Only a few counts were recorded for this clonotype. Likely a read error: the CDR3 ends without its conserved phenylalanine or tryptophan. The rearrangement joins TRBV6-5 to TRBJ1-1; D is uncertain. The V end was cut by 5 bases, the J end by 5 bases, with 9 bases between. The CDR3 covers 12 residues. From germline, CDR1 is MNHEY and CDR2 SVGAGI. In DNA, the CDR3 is TGTGCCAGCAGTCCCGCCGGGACTGAAGCTTTCTTA. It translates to CASSPAGTEAFL.

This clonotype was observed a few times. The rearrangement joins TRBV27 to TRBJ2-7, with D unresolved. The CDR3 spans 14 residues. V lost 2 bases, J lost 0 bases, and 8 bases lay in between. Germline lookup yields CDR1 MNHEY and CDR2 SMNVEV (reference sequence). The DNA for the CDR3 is TGTGCCAGCAGTTTAGGCCCCGACTCCTACGAGCAGTACTTC. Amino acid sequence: CASSLGPDSYEQYF.

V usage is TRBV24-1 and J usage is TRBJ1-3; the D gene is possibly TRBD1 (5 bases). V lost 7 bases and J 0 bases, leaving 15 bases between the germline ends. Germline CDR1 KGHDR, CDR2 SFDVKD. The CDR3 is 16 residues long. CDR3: CATREGTVHSGNTIYF. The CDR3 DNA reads TGTGCCACCAGGGAGGGGACGGTACACTCTGGAAACACCATATATTTT.

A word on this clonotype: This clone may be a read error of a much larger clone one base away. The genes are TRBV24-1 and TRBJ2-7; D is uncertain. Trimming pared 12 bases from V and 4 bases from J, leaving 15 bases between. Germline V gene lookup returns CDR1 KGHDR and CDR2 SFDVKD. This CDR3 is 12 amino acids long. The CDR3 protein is CACSSTGYEQYF. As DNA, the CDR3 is TGTGCCTGCAGTTCGACCGGTTACGAGCAGTACTTC.

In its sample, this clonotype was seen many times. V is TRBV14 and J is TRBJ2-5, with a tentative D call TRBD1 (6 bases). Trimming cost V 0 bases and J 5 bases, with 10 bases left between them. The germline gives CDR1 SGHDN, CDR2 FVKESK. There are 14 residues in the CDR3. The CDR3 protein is CASSQDYRVETQYF. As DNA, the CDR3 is TGTGCCAGCAGCCAAGATTACAGGGTCGAGACCCAGTACTTC.

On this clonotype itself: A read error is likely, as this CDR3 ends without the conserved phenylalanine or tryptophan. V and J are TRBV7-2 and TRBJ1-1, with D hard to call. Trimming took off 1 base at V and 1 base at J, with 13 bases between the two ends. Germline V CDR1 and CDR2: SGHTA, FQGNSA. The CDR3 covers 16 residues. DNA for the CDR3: TGTGCCAGCAGCTTAGAGCTGAGGCGACGGAACACTGAAGCTTTCTTG. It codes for CASSLELRRRNTEAFL.

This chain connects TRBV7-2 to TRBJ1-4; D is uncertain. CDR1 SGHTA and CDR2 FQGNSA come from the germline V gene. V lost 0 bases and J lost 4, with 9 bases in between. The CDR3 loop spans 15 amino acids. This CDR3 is CASSLAGFGNEKLFF. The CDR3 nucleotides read TGTGCCAGCAGCTTAGCGGGATTTGGTAATGAAAAACTGTTTTTT.

Here the CDR3 DNA reads TGCAGTGCAAGGGACAGGCAAGTCCAAAGCTCCTACGAGCAGTACTTC. This gives the protein CSARDRQVQSSYEQYF. This chain joins TRBV20-1 and TRBJ2-7; TRBD1 matches 8 bases. The V gene's germline CDR1 is DFQATT and CDR2 SNEGSKA (reference sequence). The CDR3 loop spans 16 amino acids. Unmatched junction bases numbered 13, after V lost 6 bases and J lost 0 bases.

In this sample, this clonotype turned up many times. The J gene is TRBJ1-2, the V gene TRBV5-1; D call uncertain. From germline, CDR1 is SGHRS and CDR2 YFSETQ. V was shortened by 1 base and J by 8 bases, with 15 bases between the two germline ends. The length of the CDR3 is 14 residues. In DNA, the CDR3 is TGCGCCAGCAGCTTGACTGTCAAGGATGAGGGCTACACCTTC. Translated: CASSLTVKDEGYTF. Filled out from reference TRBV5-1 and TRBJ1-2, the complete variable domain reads KAGVTQTPRYLIKTRGQQVTLSCSPISGHRSVSWYQQTPGQGLQFLFEYFSETQRNKGNFPGRFSGRQFSNSRSEMNVSTLELGDSALYLCASSLTVKDEGYTFGSGTRLTVV.

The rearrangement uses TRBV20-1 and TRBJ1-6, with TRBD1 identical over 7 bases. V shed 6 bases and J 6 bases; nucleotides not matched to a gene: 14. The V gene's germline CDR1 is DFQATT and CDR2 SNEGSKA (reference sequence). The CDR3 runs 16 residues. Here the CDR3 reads CSADDRDGYINSPLHF. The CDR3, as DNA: TGCAGTGCGGACGACAGGGATGGGTATATTAATTCACCCCTCCACTTT.

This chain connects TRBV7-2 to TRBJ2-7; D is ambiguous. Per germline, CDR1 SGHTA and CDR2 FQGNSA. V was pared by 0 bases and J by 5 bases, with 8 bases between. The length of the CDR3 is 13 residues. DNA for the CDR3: TGTGCCAGCAGCTTAGCATGGGCAGACGAGCAGTACTTC. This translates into CASSLAWADEQYF.

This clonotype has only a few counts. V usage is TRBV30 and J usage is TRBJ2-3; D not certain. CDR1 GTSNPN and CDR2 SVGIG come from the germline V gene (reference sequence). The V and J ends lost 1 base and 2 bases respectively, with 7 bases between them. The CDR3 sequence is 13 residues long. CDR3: CAWSGSVTDTQYF. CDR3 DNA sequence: TGTGCCTGGAGTGGCAGTGTCACAGATACGCAGTATTTT.

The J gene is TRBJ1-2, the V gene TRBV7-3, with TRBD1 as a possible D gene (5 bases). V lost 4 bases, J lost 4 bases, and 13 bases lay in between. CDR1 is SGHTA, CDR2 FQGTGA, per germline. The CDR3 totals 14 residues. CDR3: CASSSTVAIYGYTF. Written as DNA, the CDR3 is TGTGCCAGCAGCTCGACAGTGGCCATCTATGGCTACACCTTC. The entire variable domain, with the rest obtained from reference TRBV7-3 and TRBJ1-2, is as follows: GAGVSQTPSNKVTEKGKYVELRCDPISGHTALYWYRQSLGQGPEFLIYFQGTGAADDSGLPNDRFFAVRPEGSVSTLKIQRTERGDSAVYLCASSSTVAIYGYTFGSGTRLTVV.

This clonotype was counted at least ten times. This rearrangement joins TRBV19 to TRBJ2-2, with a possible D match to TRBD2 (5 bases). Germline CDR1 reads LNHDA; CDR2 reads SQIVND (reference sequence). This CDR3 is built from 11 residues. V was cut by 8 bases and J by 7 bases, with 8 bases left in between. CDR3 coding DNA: TGTGCCAGTGTGGGGAGCGGGGAGCTGTTTTTT. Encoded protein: CASVGSGELFF.

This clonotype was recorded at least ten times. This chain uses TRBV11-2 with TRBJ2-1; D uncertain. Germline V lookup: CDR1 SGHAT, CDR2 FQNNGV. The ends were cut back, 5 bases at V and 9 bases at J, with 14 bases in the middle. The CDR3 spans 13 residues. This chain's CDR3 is CASSGRLNAEQFF. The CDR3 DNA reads TGTGCCAGCAGCGGGCGTCTCAACGCTGAGCAGTTCTTC.

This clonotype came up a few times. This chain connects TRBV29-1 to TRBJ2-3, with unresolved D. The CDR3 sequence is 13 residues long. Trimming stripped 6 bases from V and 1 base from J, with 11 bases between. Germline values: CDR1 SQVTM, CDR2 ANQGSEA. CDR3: CSVALGGTDTQYF. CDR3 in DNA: TGCAGCGTAGCCTTAGGCGGCACAGATACGCAGTATTTT.

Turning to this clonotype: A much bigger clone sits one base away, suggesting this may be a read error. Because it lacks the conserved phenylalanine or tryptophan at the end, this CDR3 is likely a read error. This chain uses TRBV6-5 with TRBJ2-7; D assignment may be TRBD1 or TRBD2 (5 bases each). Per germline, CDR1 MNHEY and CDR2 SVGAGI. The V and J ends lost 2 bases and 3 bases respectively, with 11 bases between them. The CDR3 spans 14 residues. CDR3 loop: CASSYTGLFYEQYL. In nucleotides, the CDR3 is TGTGCCAGCAGTTACACAGGACTCTTCTACGAGCAGTACCTC.

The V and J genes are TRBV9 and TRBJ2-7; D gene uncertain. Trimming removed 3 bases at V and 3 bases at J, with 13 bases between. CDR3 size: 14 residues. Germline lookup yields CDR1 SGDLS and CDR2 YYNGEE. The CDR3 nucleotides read TGTGCCAGCAGCGCACACCGGACGGACTACGAGCAGTACTTC. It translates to CASSAHRTDYEQYF.

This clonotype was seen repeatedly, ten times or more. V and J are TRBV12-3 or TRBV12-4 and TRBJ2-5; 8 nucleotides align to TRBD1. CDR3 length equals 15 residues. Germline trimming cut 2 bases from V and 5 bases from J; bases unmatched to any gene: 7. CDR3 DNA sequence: TGTGCCAGCAGTTTAACGACAGGGGCTGGGGAGACCCAGTACTTC. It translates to CASSLTTGAGETQYF.

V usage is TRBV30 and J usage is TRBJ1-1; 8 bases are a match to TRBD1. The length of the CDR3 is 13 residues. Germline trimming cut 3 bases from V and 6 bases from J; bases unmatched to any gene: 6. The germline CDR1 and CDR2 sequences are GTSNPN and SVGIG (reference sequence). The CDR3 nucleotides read TGTGCCTGGAGCAGGGGGCAAAACGCTGAAGCTTTCTTT. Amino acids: CAWSRGQNAEAFF.

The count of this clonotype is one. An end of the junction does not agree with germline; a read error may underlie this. DNA for the CDR3: TGCGCCAGCAGCTATCAGGGGGGCAAGAACACTGAAGCTTTCTTT. Its protein is CASSYQGGKNTEAFF. J is TRBJ1-1 and V is TRBV11-1; 7 nucleotides align to TRBD1. The CDR3 has 15 residues. Germline-derived CDR1 and CDR2 are SGHAT and FQDESV (reference sequence).

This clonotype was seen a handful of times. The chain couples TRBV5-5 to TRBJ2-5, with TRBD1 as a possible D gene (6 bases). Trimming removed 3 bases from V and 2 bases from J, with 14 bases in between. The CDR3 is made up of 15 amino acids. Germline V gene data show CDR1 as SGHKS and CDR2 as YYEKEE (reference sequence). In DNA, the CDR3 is TGTGCCAGCAGCTCGTTCGGGACAAGACAAGAGACCCAGTACTTC. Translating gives CASSSFGTRQETQYF.

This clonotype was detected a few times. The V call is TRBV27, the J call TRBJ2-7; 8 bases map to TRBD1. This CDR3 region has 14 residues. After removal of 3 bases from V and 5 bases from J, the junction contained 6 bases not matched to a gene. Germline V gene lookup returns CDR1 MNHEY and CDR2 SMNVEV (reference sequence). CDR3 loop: CASSLVQGADEQYF. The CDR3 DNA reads TGTGCCAGCAGTTTGGTTCAGGGGGCAGACGAGCAGTACTTC.

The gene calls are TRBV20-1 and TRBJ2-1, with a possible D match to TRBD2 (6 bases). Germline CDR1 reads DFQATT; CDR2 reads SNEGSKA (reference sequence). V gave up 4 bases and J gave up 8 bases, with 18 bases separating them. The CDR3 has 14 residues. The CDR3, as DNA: TGCAGTGCTAAGCCGCAGCTAGCGAGCCATGAGCAGTTCTTC. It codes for CSAKPQLASHEQFF.

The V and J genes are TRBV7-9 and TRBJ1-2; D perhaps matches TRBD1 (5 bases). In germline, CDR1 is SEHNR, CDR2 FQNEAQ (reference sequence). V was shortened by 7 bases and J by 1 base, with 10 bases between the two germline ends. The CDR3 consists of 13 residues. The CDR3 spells CASTTDSNYGYTF. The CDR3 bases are TGTGCCAGCACGACCGACAGTAACTATGGCTACACCTTC.

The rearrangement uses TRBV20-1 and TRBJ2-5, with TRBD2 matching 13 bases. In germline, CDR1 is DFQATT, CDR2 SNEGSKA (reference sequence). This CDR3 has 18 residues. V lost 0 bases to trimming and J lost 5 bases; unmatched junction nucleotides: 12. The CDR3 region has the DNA TGCAGTGCTAGAGACCCCTCGACTAGCGGGGGGTCGGTGGAGACCCAGTACTTC. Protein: CSARDPSTSGGSVETQYF.

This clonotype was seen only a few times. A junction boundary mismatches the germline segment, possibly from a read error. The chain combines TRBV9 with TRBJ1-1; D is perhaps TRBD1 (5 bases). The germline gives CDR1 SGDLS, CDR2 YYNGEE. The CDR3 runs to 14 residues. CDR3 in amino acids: CASSQGVENTEVFF. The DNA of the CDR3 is TGTGCCAGCAGCCAAGGGGTAGAGAACACTGAAGTTTTCTTT.

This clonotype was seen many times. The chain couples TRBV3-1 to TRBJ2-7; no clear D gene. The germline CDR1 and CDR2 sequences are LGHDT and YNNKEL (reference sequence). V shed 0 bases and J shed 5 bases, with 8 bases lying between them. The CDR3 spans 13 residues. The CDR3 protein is CASSQDRADEQYF. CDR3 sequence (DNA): TGTGCCAGCAGCCAAGATAGGGCGGACGAGCAGTACTTC.

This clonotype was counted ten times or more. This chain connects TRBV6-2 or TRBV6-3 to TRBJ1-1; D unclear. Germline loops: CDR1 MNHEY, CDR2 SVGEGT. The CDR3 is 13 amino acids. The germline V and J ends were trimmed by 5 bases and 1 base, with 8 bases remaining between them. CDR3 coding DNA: TGTGCCAGCAGTACCCGGGAGAACACTGAAGCTTTCTTT. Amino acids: CASSTRENTEAFF.

In nucleotides, the CDR3 is TGTGCCAGCAGCGTGGACTCTAGCATGGAAGATACGCAGTATTTT. This gives the protein CASSVDSSMEDTQYF. The chain uses TRBV9 and TRBJ2-3; tentative D call: TRBD2 (5 bases). CDR3 size: 15 residues. V was clipped by 2 bases and J by 5 bases, with 15 bases between them. Germline-derived CDR1 and CDR2 are SGDLS and YYNGEE.